These 2 T cell receptor beta chains share one sample of origin, sequenced in a study of OX40 agonist ivuxolimab in advanced cancers. The protocol was immunoSEQ multiplex PCR, while the TCRdb copy is restricted to in-frame clones and leaves out a portion. The sample shows under 40,000 clones, about 80% of them seen only once. The sample in question was CD4+ or CD8+ T cells sorted from blood, obtained in a trial of the OX40 agonist ivuxolimab. Receptors were obtained from an adult with an advanced solid tumor such as melanoma, head and neck, liver or kidney cancer.

This clone was seen a handful of times. The gene calls are TRBV20-1 and TRBJ1-2; D might be TRBD1 (5 bases). Looked up from germline, CDR1 is DFQATT and CDR2 is SNEGSKA (reference sequence). V lost 6 bases and J 8 bases, leaving 13 bases between the germline ends. This CDR3 comprises 11 residues. CDR3 protein: CSARDEGGYTF. The CDR3 DNA sequence: TGCAGTGCCCGGGACGAGGGCGGCTACACCTTC.

The J gene is TRBJ2-1, the V gene TRBV11-3; tentative D call: TRBD2 (6 bases). Germline V gives CDR1 SGHNT, CDR2 YENEEA. The CDR3 is 15 amino acids. V was cut by 5 bases and J by 3 bases, with 14 bases left in between. The CDR3 protein is CASSAAGLYYNEQFF. CDR3 in DNA: TGTGCCAGCAGCGCCGCGGGACTGTACTACAATGAGCAGTTCTTC.